These 18 T cell receptor beta chains originate from one sample sequenced in a study of T cells of healthy individuals. TCRdb analysed the 5' RACE reads with MiXCR anew, one entry per CDR3 protein. The table lists 60,000 to 75,000 distinct CDR3 sequences, under 20% of them singletons. The receptors come from a human donor in good health.

This clonotype was observed at least ten times. The chain employs TRBV19 and TRBJ2-7; unclear D gene. The germline V gene has CDR1 LNHDA and CDR2 SQIVND (reference sequence). V lost 4 bases to trimming and J lost 0 bases, with 7 bases between them. The CDR3 runs 13 residues. This chain's CDR3 is CASSNRPSYEQYF. Here the CDR3 DNA reads TGTGCCAGTAGTAACCGCCCCTCCTACGAGCAGTACTTC.

This clonotype came up a few times. The rearrangement joins TRBV6-2 or TRBV6-3 to TRBJ1-5, with D hard to call. The CDR3 has 13 residues. Germline-derived CDR1 and CDR2 are MNHEY and SVGEGT. V was trimmed by 0 bases and J by 5 bases, leaving 5 bases between them. The CDR3 coding sequence is TGTGCCAGCAGTTACTCGAGCTATCAGCCCCAGCATTTT. Translating it yields CASSYSSYQPQHF.

Ten or more counts support this clonotype. The CDR3 DNA is TGTGCCACCAGCCAGGGACTAGCGGGAGGGACGGCCACCGGGGAGCTGTTTTTT. It is translated as CATSQGLAGGTATGELFF. The V gene is TRBV15, the J gene TRBJ2-2, with 16 bases that match TRBD2. The V gene end was trimmed by 5 bases and the J gene end by 4 bases; junction bases not matched to a gene: 7. Germline loops: CDR1 LNHNV, CDR2 YYDKDF (reference sequence). The CDR3 is made up of 18 amino acids.

This clonotype was detected ten times or more. The gene calls are TRBV28 and TRBJ1-2; D gene uncertain. The CDR3 loop spans 14 amino acids. Trimming removed 7 bases from V and 6 bases from J, with 18 bases in between. Germline CDR1 reads MDHEN; CDR2 reads SYDVKM. The CDR3 protein is CASIEGISPNGYTF. CDR3 bases: TGTGCCAGCATCGAAGGGATAAGTCCTAATGGCTACACCTTC.

The sample holds a few counts of this clonotype. The chain recombines TRBV5-1 with TRBJ2-3; D may match TRBD1 or TRBD2 (5 bases each). The V gene's germline CDR1 is SGHRS and CDR2 YFSETQ. V was pared by 1 base and J by 1 base, with 16 bases between. CDR3 size: 17 residues. The CDR3 loop reads CASSLTGANIGTDTQYF. The CDR3 coding sequence is TGCGCCAGCAGCTTGACCGGGGCAAATATTGGCACAGATACGCAGTATTTT.

V usage is TRBV6-5 and J usage is TRBJ2-5, with D possibly being TRBD1 or TRBD2 (5 bases each). This CDR3 comprises 15 residues. Germline V lookup: CDR1 MNHEY, CDR2 SVGAGI. The V end was cut by 6 bases, the J end by 5 bases, with 19 bases between. The CDR3 spells CASSQVNSGRETQYF. In DNA, the CDR3 is TGTGCCAGCAGCCAAGTGAATTCGGGACGCGAGACCCAGTACTTC.

In this sample, this clonotype turned up a few times. This rearrangement joins TRBV5-1 to TRBJ2-3; D may be TRBD1 (6 bases). The germline V gene encodes CDR1 SGHRS and CDR2 YFSETQ. V was cut by 3 bases and J by 6 bases, with 14 bases left in between. The CDR3 is 14 residues long. The CDR3: CASSSRDKGDTQYF. CDR3 in DNA: TGCGCCAGCAGCTCCCGGGACAAGGGGGATACGCAGTATTTT.

This clonotype was counted at least ten times. This rearrangement joins TRBV20-1 to TRBJ2-6; D is unclear. The V end lost 6 bases, the J end lost 0 bases, and 15 bases lay between the germline ends. Germline V CDR1 and CDR2: DFQATT, SNEGSKA (reference sequence). This CDR3 spans 16 amino acids. The CDR3 nucleotides read TGCAGTGCCCTTTTTCCGTTGATCTCTGGGGCCAACGTCCTGACTTTC. Its protein product is CSALFPLISGANVLTF.

About this clonotype: A much more abundant neighbour one base away suggests this may be a read error. The V call is TRBV20-1, the J call TRBJ2-7; D perhaps matches TRBD2 (6 bases). Germline CDR1 is DFQATT and CDR2 is SNEGSKA (reference sequence). The CDR3 extends over 14 amino acids. V lost 6 bases and J lost 2, with 17 bases in between. CDR3 protein: CSAWGRTETYEQYF. The CDR3 nucleotides read TGCAGTGCCTGGGGGAGGACGGAAACCTACGAGCAGTACTTC.

The rearrangement joins TRBV5-1 to TRBJ2-5, with TRBD1 matching 10 bases. V was clipped by 0 bases and J by 6 bases; unmatched bases: 17. Germline CDR1 reads SGHRS; CDR2 reads YFSETQ. The CDR3 is 19 amino acids. The CDR3 reads CASSLAVVSDRGPWKTQYF. Here the CDR3 DNA reads TGCGCCAGCAGCTTGGCCGTCGTCTCCGACAGGGGGCCATGGAAGACCCAGTACTTC.

The V call is TRBV10-3, the J call TRBJ1-6; D is possibly TRBD1 (6 bases). CDR1 and CDR2 from the germline V gene are ENHRY and SYGVKD. V was shortened by 11 bases and J by 6 bases, with 14 bases between the two germline ends. CDR3 length: 13 residues. CDR3 in DNA: TGTGCCTATAAGGACAGTATTAATTCACCCCTCCACTTT. Translated, it gives CAYKDSINSPLHF.

This clonotype was recorded many times. The rearrangement uses TRBV5-1 and TRBJ2-5; D is ambiguous. V was clipped by 7 bases and J by 2 bases, with 9 bases between them. The CDR3 consists of 12 residues. CDR1 is SGHRS and CDR2 is YFSETQ in the germline V gene. This CDR3 reads CASSAEQETQYF. CDR3 nucleotides: TGCGCCAGCTCAGCCGAACAAGAGACCCAGTACTTC.

The V and J genes are TRBV27 and TRBJ2-1, with 12 bases lining up with TRBD2. CDR3 length equals 16 residues. Losses at the gene ends were 4 bases for V and 5 bases for J; bases not matched to a gene: 6. The germline V gene encodes CDR1 MNHEY and CDR2 SMNVEV (reference sequence). CDR3 DNA sequence: TGTGCCAGCAGTTCCCTAGCGGGGGGGGGTGACAATGAGCAGTTCTTC. Translated, it gives CASSSLAGGGDNEQFF.

This chain connects TRBV27 to TRBJ1-5; D might be TRBD1 (6 bases). CDR1 MNHEY and CDR2 SMNVEV come from the germline V gene (reference sequence). This CDR3 is 12 amino acids long. Trimming took off 8 bases at V and 6 bases at J, with 11 bases between the two ends. The CDR3 DNA sequence: TGTGCCAGCGGGGGGCTCGGTCAGCCCCAGCATTTT. It is translated as CASGGLGQPQHF.

This clonotype has a handful of counts. CDR3 in DNA: TGTGCCAGCAGTCCGGGACAGGGGCGAAACGGGTCGCGGGCCGACACCGGGGAGCTGTTTTTT. Translation: CASSPGQGRNGSRADTGELFF. This rearrangement joins TRBV21-1 to TRBJ2-2; the table assigns TRBD1, which was not confirmed against the DNA. TRBV21-1 is a known pseudogene. The CDR3 spans 21 residues.

Points on this clonotype: This may stem from a read error, because a much larger clone lies one nucleotide away. V is TRBV10-3 and J is TRBJ2-1; weak D call: TRBD1 (6 bases). Germline V lookup: CDR1 ENHRY, CDR2 SYGVKD. There are 13 residues in the CDR3. With 6 bases removed from V and 10 bases from J, the gap between germline ends came to 16 bases. CDR3 protein: CAIRGTWGREQFF. The CDR3 DNA follows: TGTGCCATCAGGGGGACATGGGGTAGAGAGCAGTTCTTC.

There are many counts of this clonotype. The chain couples TRBV19 to TRBJ2-3; D is unresolved. Germline assignment: CDR1 LNHDA and CDR2 SQIVND (reference sequence). With 3 bases removed from V and 2 bases from J, the gap between germline ends came to 3 bases. This CDR3 contains 12 residues. The DNA for the CDR3 is TGTGCCAGTAGTATTAACACAGATACGCAGTATTTT. Amino acids: CASSINTDTQYF.

This clonotype was detected many times. The CDR3 region is CASSKLAGGRTDTQYF. Written as DNA, the CDR3 is TGTGCCAGCAGTAAGCTAGCGGGGGGGCGGACAGATACGCAGTATTTT. The chain recombines TRBV28 with TRBJ2-3; 12 nucleotides line up with TRBD2. This CDR3 spans 16 amino acids. CDR1 and CDR2 from the germline V gene are MDHEN and SYDVKM. V gave up 5 bases and J gave up 3 bases; unmatched junction bases: 6.